This TCR beta chain was sequenced in a study of blood T cell repertoires in COVID-19. Study at large: PBMCs, B-cell-depleted T cells, or T cells were the source of the cDNA or gDNA that made up the material.

Per the original methods: Reference gene primer amplification gave estimated nucleated cell counts. Clones were sequenced by immunoSEQ multiplex PCR, and TCRdb holds only the in-frame ones, with some missing. The V and J calls and clone size were taken over from that table, and D and trimming were inferred from the DNA. The table shows approximately 100,000 clones, with over 55% occurring only once. Germline lookup yields CDR1 SGHKS and CDR2 YYEKEE (reference sequence). Trimming removed 4 bases at V and 2 bases at J, with 9 bases between. The CDR3 contains 13 residues. Sequences were obtained from peripheral blood. The chain uses TRBV5-5 and TRBJ1-2; weak D call: TRBD1 (6 bases). The sequence came from a human donor with acute or convalescent COVID-19. The donor label of this sample is uncertain. Written as DNA, the CDR3 is TGTGCCAGCAGCCCCGACAGGAACTATGGCTACACCTTC. Its protein is CASSPDRNYGYTF.